These 24 T cell receptor beta chains share one sample of origin, sequenced in a study of shared clonotypes between healthy human individuals. Generated by immunoSEQ multiplex PCR, the TCRdb table keeps only in-frame clones and is missing some. Altogether 2 million to 2.5 million clones are present, around 92% being singletons, with the ten largest covering 0.3% to 0.45%. Sequencing was done on a sample of naive CD4+ T cells from PBMCs. The sample's subset: CD45RA+ positively selected. These TCRs come from a man between 18 and 29 years old in good health. Some clones in this sample may be carry-over from other donors' samples.

This clone appeared once. Other DNA sequences of this sample code for an identical CDR3. The J gene is TRBJ2-7, the V gene TRBV20-1, with D unresolved. CDR3 length: 11 residues. The germline V and J ends were trimmed by 2 bases and 4 bases, with 6 bases remaining between them. Germline assignment: CDR1 DFQATT and CDR2 SNEGSKA (reference sequence). The CDR3, as DNA: TGCAGTGCTAGAACGGGTTACGAGCAGTACTTC. Protein: CSARTGYEQYF.

The V gene is TRBV11-2, the J gene TRBJ2-3; D is perhaps TRBD2 (6 bases). Germline V gene sequence: CDR1 SGHAT, CDR2 FQNNGV. V shed 5 bases and J shed 1 base, with 13 bases lying between them. This CDR3 contains 15 residues. This CDR3 is CASSVSGGGTDTQYF. The CDR3 DNA is TGTGCCAGCAGCGTTAGCGGAGGGGGCACAGATACGCAGTATTTT.

The chain carries TRBV27 and TRBJ1-2; 7 bases line up with TRBD1. CDR1 is MNHEY and CDR2 is SMNVEV in the germline V gene (reference sequence). V was pared by 2 bases and J by 4 bases, with 4 bases of the junction left unmatched. This CDR3 contains 14 residues. The CDR3 DNA follows: TGTGCCAGCAGTTTAGTCAGGGGGTTCTATGGCTACACCTTC. Translated, it gives CASSLVRGFYGYTF.

This chain links TRBV30 with TRBJ1-2; TRBD1 is a possible D gene (6 bases). Germline V gene sequence: CDR1 GTSNPN, CDR2 SVGIG (reference sequence). This CDR3 has 17 residues. V lost 4 bases and J lost 7, with 28 bases in between. The CDR3 loop is CAWNVRFWSRGGSGYTF. DNA for the CDR3: TGTGCCTGGAACGTTCGGTTTTGGTCCCGAGGGGGATCTGGCTACACCTTC.

As for this clone: The sample holds other DNA sequences that translate to the same CDR3. The V and J genes are TRBV15 and TRBJ2-7, with D possibly being TRBD1 (5 bases). V was trimmed by 0 bases and J by 2 bases, leaving 8 bases between them. The CDR3 has 14 amino acids. Germline V gene lookup returns CDR1 LNHNV and CDR2 YYDKDF (reference sequence). CDR3 sequence: CATSRDRVAYEQYF. CDR3 bases: TGTGCCACCAGCAGAGACAGGGTTGCCTACGAGCAGTACTTC.

The genes are TRBV6-5 and TRBJ1-2; D call uncertain. V gave up 6 bases and J gave up 6 bases, with 20 bases separating them. The CDR3 has 15 amino acids. Germline lookup yields CDR1 MNHEY and CDR2 SVGAGI. The CDR3 loop reads CASRTSTMGPHGYTF. The CDR3 DNA sequence: TGTGCCAGCAGGACCTCTACTATGGGTCCGCATGGCTACACCTTC.

This clone is a singleton in its sample. The CDR3 region is CASGFPRANSPLHF. The DNA of the CDR3 is TGTGCCAGCGGTTTCCCGCGTGCTAATTCACCCCTCCACTTT. This chain connects TRBV5-6 to TRBJ1-6, with unresolved D. V was shortened by 7 bases and J by 6 bases, with 14 bases between the two germline ends. Germline V gene data show CDR1 as SGHDT and CDR2 as YYEEEE. CDR3 length equals 14 residues.

Comments on this clone: A read error may produce the germline difference seen at one junction end. This rearrangement joins TRBV19 to TRBJ1-1, with D hard to call. The CDR3 has 12 residues. Germline V gene data show CDR1 as LNHDA and CDR2 as SQIVND (reference sequence). CDR3 bases: TGTGTCAGTAGTCAACAGAACACTGAAGCTTTCTTT. Amino acid sequence: CVSSQQNTEAFF.

This clone was detected a few times. This CDR3 is also generated by other DNA sequences in the sample. The V gene is TRBV30, the J gene TRBJ2-5; no reliable D call. Trimming shortened V by 1 base and J by 4 bases, and 4 bases separated the two germline ends. The CDR3 loop spans 11 amino acids. Germline V gives CDR1 GTSNPN, CDR2 SVGIG (reference sequence). The CDR3 protein is CAWSGGETQYF. The CDR3, as DNA: TGTGCCTGGAGTGGTGGAGAGACCCAGTACTTC.

The chain joins TRBV5-8 to TRBJ2-7; the match to TRBD1 covers 10 bases. CDR1 and CDR2 (germline): SGHTS, YDEGEE. Unmatched junction bases numbered 8, after V lost 4 bases and J lost 4 bases. The CDR3 has 15 amino acids. CDR3 loop: CASSHTTGGRYEQYF. CDR3 bases: TGTGCCAGCAGCCATACGACAGGGGGCAGGTACGAGCAGTACTTC.

V is TRBV5-1 and J is TRBJ2-1, with unresolved D. V lost 0 bases, J lost 6 bases, and 16 bases lay in between. Germline-derived CDR1 and CDR2 are SGHRS and YFSETQ. This CDR3 has 16 residues. For the CDR3, the DNA is TGCGCCAGCAGCTTGGGTGTGGTTTCTGGTGGCAATGAGCAGTTCTTC. Translated, it gives CASSLGVVSGGNEQFF.

As concerns this clone: The identical CDR3 is also encoded by other nucleotide sequences in the sample. The chain is built from TRBV19 and TRBJ2-1; D ambiguous. In germline, CDR1 is LNHDA, CDR2 SQIVND (reference sequence). CDR3 length: 13 amino acids. V was trimmed by 3 bases and J by 2 bases, leaving 5 bases between them. The CDR3 DNA is TGTGCCAGTAGTATGGGTACCTACAATGAGCAGTTCTTC. Translated: CASSMGTYNEQFF.

The chain recombines TRBV9 with TRBJ1-3; 8 nucleotides align to TRBD1. Germline V gene lookup returns CDR1 SGDLS and CDR2 YYNGEE. J lost 3 bases, V lost 3 bases, and 2 bases had no gene match. This CDR3 has 14 amino acids. The CDR3 sequence: CASSADRGGNTIYF. Here the CDR3 DNA reads TGTGCCAGCAGCGCCGACAGGGGTGGAAACACCATATATTTT.

The chain uses TRBV2 and TRBJ2-7; tentatively, D is TRBD2 (6 bases). This CDR3 spans 13 amino acids. Germline V gives CDR1 SNHLY, CDR2 FYNNEI. Trimming cost V 3 bases and J 10 bases, with 16 bases left between them. CDR3 region: CASSEEALREQYF. CDR3 nucleotide sequence: TGTGCCAGCAGTGAGGAAGCCCTGCGGGAACAGTACTTC.

The rearrangement uses TRBV15 and TRBJ1-5; D unresolved. The V gene lost 0 bases and the J gene lost 9 bases, with 15 bases spanning the gap. Germline CDR1 is LNHNV and CDR2 is YYDKDF (reference sequence). The CDR3 is 15 residues long. CDR3 protein: CATSRDPGIGLPQHF. The CDR3 DNA follows: TGTGCCACCAGCAGAGATCCGGGAATAGGGTTGCCCCAGCATTTT.

This chain uses TRBV9 with TRBJ2-7; 7 nucleotides line up with TRBD2. CDR3 length: 15 residues. Germline V gene data show CDR1 as SGDLS and CDR2 as YYNGEE. V was clipped by 4 bases and J by 5 bases; unmatched bases: 12. CDR3: CASSLRVGGFDEQYF. CDR3 sequence (DNA): TGTGCCAGCAGCCTTCGGGTCGGGGGGTTCGACGAGCAGTACTTC.

This chain joins TRBV7-9 and TRBJ2-7; D may be TRBD2 (5 bases). V was clipped by 4 bases and J by 9 bases, with 16 bases between them. CDR3 length equals 13 residues. Germline V lookup: CDR1 SEHNR, CDR2 FQNEAQ (reference sequence). The CDR3: CASSSGDRLGQYF. CDR3 bases: TGTGCCAGCAGCTCCGGGGATCGCCTCGGGCAGTACTTC.

This chain joins TRBV7-9 and TRBJ2-7, with 14 positions matching TRBD2. Trimming at V came to 4 bases and at J to 3 bases, leaving 5 bases not matched to a gene. Germline assignment: CDR1 SEHNR and CDR2 FQNEAQ (reference sequence). This CDR3 is 16 amino acids long. For the CDR3, the DNA is TGTGCCAGCAGCTCAGCCGGGACTAGCGGGAGCTACGAGCAGTACTTC. Translating it yields CASSSAGTSGSYEQYF.

V usage is TRBV29-1 and J usage is TRBJ2-5, with 7 bases that match TRBD1. V lost 6 bases and J lost 2; bases outside the gene matches: 9. Per germline, CDR1 SQVTM and CDR2 ANQGSEA. CDR3 length: 14 residues. CDR3 loop: CSVSGTVRQETQYF. As DNA, the CDR3 is TGCAGCGTGTCCGGGACAGTAAGACAAGAGACCCAGTACTTC.

As for this clone: Other nucleotide sequences in the sample specify the same CDR3. The chain recombines TRBV28 with TRBJ2-1; D remains unclear. The ends were cut back, 5 bases at V and 3 bases at J, with 5 bases in the middle. The germline CDR1 and CDR2 sequences are MDHEN and SYDVKM. The CDR3 totals 12 residues. CDR3 coding DNA: TGTGCCAGCAGTGGAAGCTACAATGAGCAGTTCTTC. Amino acids: CASSGSYNEQFF. The full variable domain, rest sourced from reference TRBV28 and TRBJ2-1, is DVKVTQSSRYLVKRTGEKVFLECVQDMDHENMFWYRQDPGLGLRLIYFSYDVKMKEKGDIPEGYSVSREKKERFSLILESASTNQTSMYLCASSGSYNEQFFGPGTRLTVL.

The chain carries TRBV7-3 and TRBJ2-2; TRBD2 might be the D (6 bases). CDR1 is SGHTA, CDR2 FQGTGA, per germline. V shed 4 bases and J shed 4 bases, with 13 bases lying between them. This CDR3 is 15 amino acids long. The CDR3: CASSSRDSFTGELFF. CDR3 sequence (DNA): TGTGCCAGCAGCTCCCGGGACTCATTCACCGGGGAGCTGTTTTTT.

This clone was seen just once. The chain joins TRBV28 to TRBJ1-2; D not certain. The CDR3 sequence is 13 residues long. V was trimmed by 4 bases and J by 5 bases, leaving 11 bases between them. Germline values: CDR1 MDHEN, CDR2 SYDVKM. The CDR3 spells CASSSVRIYGYTF. CDR3 in DNA: TGTGCCAGCAGTTCAGTTAGGATATATGGCTACACCTTC.

This clone showed up just once. The chain recombines TRBV11-2 with TRBJ1-1; possibly TRBD1 for D (6 bases). V lost 4 bases, J lost 4 bases, and 22 bases lay in between. CDR1 and CDR2 from the germline V gene are SGHAT and FQNNGV. This CDR3 region has 17 residues. CDR3 DNA sequence: TGTGCCAGCAGCTCCCAAGGGGGGGGCTTTGTGGGCACTGAAGCTTTCTTT. This encodes CASSSQGGGFVGTEAFF.

This clone was counted only a few times. This chain connects TRBV5-1 to TRBJ2-5; D is perhaps TRBD1 or TRBD2 (6 bases each). This CDR3 contains 14 residues. CDR1 SGHRS and CDR2 YFSETQ come from the germline V gene. V was clipped by 1 base and J by 5 bases, with 12 bases between them. The CDR3 DNA is TGCGCCAGCAGCTTGTTTGGGGGGCTGGAGACCCAGTACTTC. This translates into CASSLFGGLETQYF.